The 21 T cell receptor beta chains listed next were all sequenced from one sample in a study of blood T cell repertoires in COVID-19. Data came from immunoSEQ multiplex PCR; TCRdb stores just in-frame clones and leaves some out. The repertoire holds about 120,000 clones, 85% seen once, with approximately 11% in the top ten. The sample comprised peripheral blood. The source is a man aged 80 or over with acute or convalescent COVID-19.

V and J are TRBV7-2 and TRBJ2-7; TRBD2 matches 7 bases. The V gene end was trimmed by 2 bases and the J gene end by 6 bases; junction bases not matched to a gene: 13. The CDR3 spans 16 residues. The germline gives CDR1 SGHTA, CDR2 FQGNSA. The CDR3 region is CASSLSPSGGELEQYF. CDR3 nucleotides: TGTGCCAGCAGCTTAAGTCCTAGCGGAGGAGAACTCGAGCAGTACTTC.

The chain joins TRBV9 to TRBJ2-7, with D possibly matching TRBD2 (7 bases). Germline V gene sequence: CDR1 SGDLS, CDR2 YYNGEE. The CDR3 consists of 15 residues. Trimming removed 0 bases from V and 2 bases from J, with 12 bases in between. CDR3 in DNA: TGTGCCAGCAGCGTAGCTGGGGGGGCAACCTACGAGCAGTACTTC. Translating it yields CASSVAGGATYEQYF.

This clone has a single count. The chain combines TRBV6-6 with TRBJ1-4; the D gene is possibly TRBD1 (5 bases). Between the trimmed V and J ends, which lost 4 bases and 8 bases, there was a span of 17 bases. Per germline, CDR1 MNHNY and CDR2 SVGAGI (reference sequence). The CDR3 length is 15 residues. CDR3 nucleotide sequence: TGTGCCAGCAGTTCGCAGGGCCCGGGTGAGGAAAAACTGTTTTTT. Translated, it gives CASSSQGPGEEKLFF.

This chain links TRBV5-1 with TRBJ1-6, with D tentatively TRBD1 (5 bases). V gave up 4 bases and J gave up 7 bases, with 15 bases separating them. The CDR3 contains 15 residues. From germline, CDR1 is SGHRS and CDR2 YFSETQ. The CDR3 is CASSQGGGGNSPLHF. Written as DNA, the CDR3 is TGCGCCAGCAGCCAAGGTGGTGGGGGGAATTCACCCCTCCACTTT.

This chain joins TRBV3-1 (or the pseudogene TRBV3-2) and TRBJ2-5; 9 nucleotides line up with TRBD1. The V segment lost 1 base and the J segment 5 bases; nucleotides outside the gene matches: 5. The CDR3 consists of 15 residues. CDR1 is LGHDT, CDR2 YNNKEL, per germline (reference sequence). DNA for the CDR3: TGTGCCAGCAGCCAAGGGGCTGGGACAGGGGAGACCCAGTACTTC. Translating gives CASSQGAGTGETQYF.

The chain combines TRBV7-9 with TRBJ1-2; D is unclear. This CDR3 is 14 amino acids long. The V gene lost 5 bases and the J gene lost 5 bases, with 15 bases spanning the gap. Per the germline V gene, CDR1 is SEHNR and CDR2 is FQNEAQ (reference sequence). CDR3 bases: TGTGCCAGCAGCACCCCAGTTACCCAATATGGCTACACCTTC. Translation: CASSTPVTQYGYTF.

This chain links TRBV5-1 with TRBJ2-3, with TRBD2 identical over 8 bases. The J segment lost 5 bases and the V segment lost 0 bases, leaving 8 bases of the junction unmatched. CDR3 length equals 16 residues. The germline V gene has CDR1 SGHRS and CDR2 YFSETQ. CDR3 residues: CASSLVSGGPGDTQYF. The DNA for the CDR3 is TGCGCCAGCAGCTTGGTGTCGGGAGGGCCTGGAGATACGCAGTATTTT.

The chain links TRBV11-2 to TRBJ1-1, with TRBD1 as a possible D gene (5 bases). V lost 1 base and J lost 0, with 9 bases in between. The CDR3 is 15 amino acids. Germline lookup yields CDR1 SGHAT and CDR2 FQNNGV. CDR3 bases: TGTGCCAGCAGCTTAGGACAGAACATGAACACTGAAGCTTTCTTT. Translating it yields CASSLGQNMNTEAFF.

The rearrangement uses TRBV3-1 (or the pseudogene TRBV3-2) and TRBJ2-7; tentative D call: TRBD1 (6 bases). The V gene's germline CDR1 is LGHDT and CDR2 YNNKEL (reference sequence). The CDR3 has 12 residues. V was cut by 6 bases and J by 6 bases, with 12 bases left in between. This chain's CDR3 is CASSSTGREQYF. The CDR3 DNA reads as TGTGCCAGCAGTTCTACAGGGCGCGAGCAGTACTTC.

This chain links TRBV6-6 with TRBJ1-1; TRBD1 might be the D (6 bases). The germline V gene encodes CDR1 MNHNY and CDR2 SVGAGI (reference sequence). Trimming stripped 5 bases from V and 5 bases from J, with 18 bases between. The CDR3 contains 15 residues. The CDR3 reads CASSPHSAQGTEAFF. Here the CDR3 DNA reads TGTGCCAGCAGTCCGCACAGCGCCCAGGGGACTGAAGCTTTCTTT.

The J gene is TRBJ1-5, the V gene TRBV19; D remains ambiguous. CDR3 size: 13 residues. CDR1 is LNHDA, CDR2 SQIVND, per germline (reference sequence). V lost 8 bases to trimming and J lost 2 bases, with 10 bases between them. The CDR3 DNA follows: TGTGCCAGTGGTCAGGTCGGCAATCAGCCCCAGCATTTT. Translated, it gives CASGQVGNQPQHF.

This clone showed up just a few times. This sequence joins TRBV9 and TRBJ2-7; 9 bases align to TRBD2. Per germline, CDR1 SGDLS and CDR2 YYNGEE. The CDR3 is 15 residues long. V shed 0 bases, J shed 3 bases, and the junction held 4 bases outside the gene matches. The CDR3: CASSVGSGGLYEQYF. In DNA, the CDR3 is TGTGCCAGCAGCGTAGGTAGCGGGGGCCTCTACGAGCAGTACTTC.

The CDR3 nucleotides read TGTGCCACCAGCGATGAGGGAGGAGAATCCTCCGGGGCCAACGTCCTGACTTTC. It specifies CATSDEGGESSGANVLTF. The gene calls are TRBV24-1 and TRBJ2-6; maybe TRBD2 (6 bases). CDR3 size: 18 residues. Trimming removed 7 bases at V and 4 bases at J, with 22 bases between. Looked up from germline, CDR1 is KGHDR and CDR2 is SFDVKD.

The gene calls are TRBV3-1 (or the pseudogene TRBV3-2) and TRBJ2-1, with 11 bases fitting TRBD2. The V and J ends lost 2 bases and 4 bases, in that order; junction bases with no gene match: 4. The CDR3 is made up of 16 amino acids. Germline V CDR1 and CDR2: LGHDT, YNNKEL (reference sequence). In DNA, the CDR3 is TGTGCCAGCAGCCAAACAACTAGCGGGGGATACAATGAGCAGTTCTTC. Encoded protein: CASSQTTSGGYNEQFF.

This chain connects TRBV9 to TRBJ2-2; 14 bases are a match to TRBD2. Looked up from germline, CDR1 is SGDLS and CDR2 is YYNGEE. Trimming cost V 8 bases and J 6 bases; bases outside gene matches: 18. The CDR3 consists of 19 residues. CDR3 sequence reads: CASSSDVRTSGGLAGELFF. The CDR3 DNA follows: TGTGCCAGTTCGTCGGACGTTCGGACTAGCGGGGGGCTGGCCGGGGAGCTGTTTTTT.

This chain links TRBV5-1 with TRBJ2-5; no definite D call. The germline gives CDR1 SGHRS, CDR2 YFSETQ. V was clipped by 2 bases and J by 4 bases, with 3 bases between them. The CDR3 extends over 11 amino acids. The chain's CDR3 is CASSFSETQYF. DNA for the CDR3: TGCGCCAGCAGCTTCTCAGAGACCCAGTACTTC.

A remark on this clone: Other DNA sequences within the sample encode an identical CDR3. J is TRBJ2-7 and V is TRBV18; TRBD1 matches 9 bases. V was clipped by 2 bases and J by 4 bases; unmatched bases: 3. Germline CDR1 is KGHSH and CDR2 is LQKENI. The length of the CDR3 is 14 residues. DNA for the CDR3: TGTGCCAGCTCACCAGGGACAGGGACTTACGAGCAGTACTTC. Translating it yields CASSPGTGTYEQYF.

The chain is built from TRBV14 and TRBJ2-7; TRBD1 agrees at 8 bases. Trimming cost V 5 bases and J 4 bases; bases outside gene matches: 4. Germline V gene data show CDR1 as SGHDN and CDR2 as FVKESK. CDR3 size: 13 residues. In DNA, the CDR3 is TGTGCCAGCAGCAGGACAGGGAAATACGAGCAGTACTTC. Protein: CASSRTGKYEQYF.

This chain joins TRBV18 and TRBJ2-2, with D perhaps TRBD1 (6 bases). The germline V gene has CDR1 KGHSH and CDR2 LQKENI. The CDR3 is 13 residues long. Trimming stripped 2 bases from V and 7 bases from J, with 8 bases between. This CDR3 reads CASSPYRDGELFF. In nucleotides, the CDR3 is TGTGCCAGCTCACCATACAGGGACGGGGAGCTGTTTTTT.

The chain employs TRBV7-3 and TRBJ1-1; the match to TRBD1 covers 8 bases. Germline CDR1 and CDR2: SGHTA and FQGTGA. Losses at the gene ends were 8 bases for V and 1 base for J; bases not matched to a gene: 3. This CDR3 is built from 13 residues. CDR3 in DNA: TGTGCCAGCGGGACAGGACCGAACACTGAAGCTTTCTTT. The encoded protein is CASGTGPNTEAFF.

This chain joins TRBV6-1 and TRBJ1-2; maybe TRBD1 (5 bases). V was clipped by 3 bases and J by 0 bases, with 11 bases between them. From germline, CDR1 is MNHNS and CDR2 SASEGT. CDR3 size: 15 residues. CDR3 residues: CASSDVTAANYGYTF. The CDR3, as DNA: TGTGCCAGCAGTGATGTGACAGCAGCTAACTATGGCTACACCTTC.